The 19 T cell receptor beta chains in this list originate from one sample, sequenced in a study of T cells after yellow fever vaccination. TCRdb ran MiXCR on the 5' RACE reads and lists one entry per CDR3 protein. The profile shows 200,000 to 300,000 distinct CDR3 sequences, roughly 3.5% of them singletons. The input for sequencing was PBMCs, taken 15 days after the yellow fever booster vaccination. Receptors originate from a man aged 18 to 29 who received the YFV17D yellow fever vaccine.

There are many counts of this clonotype. This chain uses TRBV29-1 with TRBJ2-1, with 8 bases matching TRBD2. V dropped 5 bases and J dropped 4; count of bases not matched to a gene: 4. Germline V gene data show CDR1 as SQVTM and CDR2 as ANQGSEA. CDR3 length: 13 amino acids. The CDR3, as DNA: TGCAGCGTTCGCGGGGGGTTATACAATGAGCAGTTCTTC. This translates into CSVRGGLYNEQFF.

This chain connects TRBV11-2 to TRBJ1-2; D is undetermined. V was trimmed by 5 bases and J by 2 bases, leaving 9 bases between them. Looked up from germline, CDR1 is SGHAT and CDR2 is FQNNGV. The CDR3 loop spans 13 amino acids. The CDR3 protein is CASSPLENYGYTF. In nucleotides, the CDR3 is TGTGCCAGCAGCCCGTTAGAGAACTATGGCTACACCTTC.

This clonotype was recorded at least ten times. This chain uses TRBV20-1 with TRBJ2-3; the D is unclear. Germline V CDR1 and CDR2: DFQATT, SNEGSKA (reference sequence). V was trimmed by 5 bases and J by 8 bases, leaving 14 bases between them. There are 12 residues in the CDR3. In DNA, the CDR3 is TGCAGTGCTTCCCCCTCTCTTTCTACGCAGTATTTT. Translating it yields CSASPSLSTQYF.

This clonotype has at least ten counts. The genes are TRBV6-5 and TRBJ1-6; the D is unclear. Between the trimmed V and J ends, which lost 2 bases and 5 bases, there was a span of 7 bases. CDR1 MNHEY and CDR2 SVGAGI come from the germline V gene. The CDR3 totals 14 residues. The CDR3 region is CASSYSGDNSPLHF. The CDR3 nucleotides are TGTGCCAGCAGTTACAGCGGTGATAATTCACCCCTCCACTTT.

This clonotype was counted ten times or more. The rearrangement joins TRBV29-1 to TRBJ2-5; 7 bases are shared with TRBD2. This CDR3 region has 14 residues. J was trimmed by 5 bases and V by 6 bases; bases with no gene match: 12. Germline CDR1 reads SQVTM; CDR2 reads ANQGSEA. The CDR3 reads CSVEHGGWRETQYF. CDR3 nucleotides: TGCAGCGTCGAACACGGGGGGTGGCGGGAGACCCAGTACTTC.

In its sample, this clonotype was seen many times. V gene TRBV6-5 combines with J gene TRBJ1-1; TRBD1 matches 8 bases. The CDR3 has 16 residues. With V trimmed by 5 bases and J by 5 bases, 13 bases remained unmatched. Germline V gene data show CDR1 as MNHEY and CDR2 as SVGAGI. The CDR3 loop reads CASSLYRGGRETEAFF. The CDR3 DNA follows: TGTGCCAGCAGTCTGTACAGGGGGGGGCGGGAGACTGAAGCTTTCTTT.

There are a few counts of this clonotype. The chain uses TRBV5-1 and TRBJ1-1; D remains ambiguous. The germline CDR1 and CDR2 sequences are SGHRS and YFSETQ. This CDR3 region has 13 residues. V lost 2 bases to trimming and J lost 3 bases, with 8 bases between them. The CDR3 is CASSFASYTEAFF. The CDR3 bases are TGCGCCAGCAGCTTTGCTAGCTACACTGAAGCTTTCTTT.

This clonotype was seen at least ten times. CDR3 in DNA: TGTGCCAGCCGGGGAAGCTCCTACAATGAGCAGTTCTTC. Amino acid sequence: CASRGSSYNEQFF. This chain connects TRBV6-2 or TRBV6-3 to TRBJ2-1, with D possibly being TRBD2 (5 bases). Trimming pared 8 bases from V and 0 bases from J, leaving 8 bases between. Germline CDR1 and CDR2: MNHEY and SVGEGT. The CDR3 totals 13 residues.

This clonotype appeared many times. The V and J genes are TRBV18 and TRBJ2-5, with D tentatively TRBD1 or TRBD2 (5 bases each). CDR3 length: 15 residues. Per germline, CDR1 KGHSH and CDR2 LQKENI. Trimming took 1 base from V and 1 from J, leaving 10 bases between them. The CDR3 region is CASSPRGFLQETQYF. The DNA for the CDR3 is TGTGCCAGCTCACCACGGGGGTTCCTCCAAGAGACCCAGTACTTC.

V is TRBV11-2 and J is TRBJ2-3; D not resolved. The CDR3 spans 14 residues. CDR1 is SGHAT, CDR2 FQNNGV, per germline. V lost 3 bases and J 0 bases, leaving 7 bases between the germline ends. For the CDR3, the DNA is TGTGCCAGCAGCTTCGAGGACAGCACAGATACGCAGTATTTT. This codes for CASSFEDSTDTQYF.

This clonotype was seen many times. The chain links TRBV15 to TRBJ1-5; D is perhaps TRBD1 (6 bases). Germline V gene data show CDR1 as LNHNV and CDR2 as YYDKDF (reference sequence). The CDR3 runs 14 residues. V gave up 3 bases and J gave up 7 bases, with 13 bases separating them. This CDR3 is CATSRLQGTQPQHF. CDR3 bases: TGTGCCACCAGCAGGCTACAGGGAACCCAGCCCCAGCATTTT.

This clonotype has ten or more counts. This chain joins TRBV6-2 or TRBV6-3 and TRBJ2-7; D ambiguous. Germline CDR1 and CDR2: MNHEY and SVGEGT. The V end lost 2 bases, the J end lost 2 bases, and 7 bases lay between the germline ends. The CDR3 length is 13 residues. The CDR3 DNA reads as TGTGCCAGCAGTTACGGCGTTACCTACGAGCAGTACGTC. Its translation is CASSYGVTYEQYV.

This clonotype was counted at least ten times. V usage is TRBV5-1 and J usage is TRBJ2-1; D tentatively fits TRBD1 or TRBD2 (5 bases each). V was pared by 1 base and J by 2 bases, with 7 bases between. Per the germline V gene, CDR1 is SGHRS and CDR2 is YFSETQ. There are 14 residues in the CDR3. DNA of the CDR3: TGCGCCAGCAGCTTGCGGGGCACCTACAATGAGCAGTTCTTC. Translation: CASSLRGTYNEQFF.

This clonotype showed up many times. The chain carries TRBV5-1 and TRBJ2-7, with TRBD1 identical over 7 bases. The CDR3 has 16 residues. Germline assignment: CDR1 SGHRS and CDR2 YFSETQ. V gave up 2 bases and J gave up 0 bases; unmatched junction bases: 8. CDR3 DNA: TGCGCCAGCAGCTTTGCCGGGACAGAGATCTCCTACGAGCAGTACGTC. It yields the protein CASSFAGTEISYEQYV.

This clonotype was counted at least ten times. CDR3 bases: TGTGCCAGCAGCGTAGAGGCAATCACTGGAAACACCATATATTTT. Its translation: CASSVEAITGNTIYF. The chain couples TRBV9 to TRBJ1-3; D gene ambiguous. The CDR3 spans 15 residues. Trimming removed 0 bases from V and 2 bases from J, with 9 bases in between. Looked up from germline, CDR1 is SGDLS and CDR2 is YYNGEE.

This clonotype was found many times. The chain is built from TRBV28 and TRBJ2-2, with no clear D. Trimming removed 5 bases from V and 3 bases from J, with 7 bases in between. This CDR3 has 13 amino acids. CDR1 and CDR2 from the germline V gene are MDHEN and SYDVKM. The CDR3 here is CASSDHDTGELFF. The DNA for the CDR3 is TGTGCCAGCAGTGATCATGACACCGGGGAGCTGTTTTTT.

This clonotype was counted ten times or more. V usage is TRBV4-1 and J usage is TRBJ1-1, with D maybe TRBD1 (5 bases). Trimming took 5 bases from V and 6 from J, leaving 19 bases between them. This CDR3 contains 15 residues. CDR1 is MGHRA and CDR2 is YSYEKL in the germline V gene. CDR3 protein: CASSSLLGEDPEAFF. In nucleotides, the CDR3 is TGCGCCAGCAGCAGCCTACTAGGGGAAGATCCTGAAGCTTTCTTT.

This clonotype was seen many times. The chain employs TRBV5-1 and TRBJ1-1; D perhaps matches TRBD1 (6 bases). The germline gives CDR1 SGHRS, CDR2 YFSETQ. Trimming removed 7 bases at V and 2 bases at J, with 12 bases between. This CDR3 has 13 amino acids. CDR3 sequence: CASAEGGNTEAFF. The DNA of the CDR3 is TGCGCCAGCGCCGAGGGGGGAAACACTGAAGCTTTCTTT.

This clonotype came up many times. The genes are TRBV4-3 and TRBJ2-1; D gene unclear. Trimming took 0 bases from V and 4 from J, leaving 13 bases between them. CDR1 is LGHNA, CDR2 YSLEER, per germline. CDR3 size: 16 residues. CDR3: CASSQDTWQAYNEQFF. Written as DNA, the CDR3 is TGCGCCAGCAGCCAAGATACATGGCAGGCGTACAATGAGCAGTTCTTC.